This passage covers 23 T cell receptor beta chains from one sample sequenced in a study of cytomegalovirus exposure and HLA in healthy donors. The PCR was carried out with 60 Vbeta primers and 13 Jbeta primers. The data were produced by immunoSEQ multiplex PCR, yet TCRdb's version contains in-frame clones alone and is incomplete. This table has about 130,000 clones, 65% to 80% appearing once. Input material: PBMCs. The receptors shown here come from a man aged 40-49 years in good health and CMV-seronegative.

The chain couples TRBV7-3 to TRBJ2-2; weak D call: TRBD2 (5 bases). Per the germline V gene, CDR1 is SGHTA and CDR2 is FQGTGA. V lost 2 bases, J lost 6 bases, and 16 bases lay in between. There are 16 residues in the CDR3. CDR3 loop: CASSLEAGPGAGELFF. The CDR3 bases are TGTGCCAGCAGCTTAGAGGCAGGTCCCGGGGCCGGGGAGCTGTTTTTT.

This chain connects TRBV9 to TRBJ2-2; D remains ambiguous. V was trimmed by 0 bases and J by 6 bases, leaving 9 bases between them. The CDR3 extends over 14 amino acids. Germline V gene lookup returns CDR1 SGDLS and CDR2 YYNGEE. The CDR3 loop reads CASSVATVAGELFF. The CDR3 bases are TGTGCCAGCAGCGTAGCTACCGTGGCCGGGGAGCTGTTTTTT. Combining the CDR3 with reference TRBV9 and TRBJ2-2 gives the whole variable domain DSGVTQTPKHLITATGQRVTLRCSPRSGDLSVYWYQQSLDQGLQFLIQYYNGEERAKGNILERFSAQQFPDLHSELNLSSLELGDSALYFCASSVATVAGELFFGEGSRLTVL.

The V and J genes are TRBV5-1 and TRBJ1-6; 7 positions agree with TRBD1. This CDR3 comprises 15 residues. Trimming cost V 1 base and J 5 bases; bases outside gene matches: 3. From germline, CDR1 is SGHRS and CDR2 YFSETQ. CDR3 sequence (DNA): TGCGCCAGCAGCTTGTTAACAGGGGATAATTCACCCCTCCACTTT. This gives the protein CASSLLTGDNSPLHF.

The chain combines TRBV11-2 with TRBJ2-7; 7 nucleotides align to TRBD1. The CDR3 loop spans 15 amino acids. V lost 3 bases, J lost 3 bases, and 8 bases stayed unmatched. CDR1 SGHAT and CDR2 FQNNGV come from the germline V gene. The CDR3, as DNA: TGTGCCAGCAGCTTTGACAGGGACAGAGGCTACGAGCAGTACTTC. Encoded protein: CASSFDRDRGYEQYF.

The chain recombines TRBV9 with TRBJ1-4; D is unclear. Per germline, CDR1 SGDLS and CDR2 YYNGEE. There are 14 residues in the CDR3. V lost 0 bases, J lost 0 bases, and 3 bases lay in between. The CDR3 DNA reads TGTGCCAGCAGCGTAGCCACAACTAATGAAAAACTGTTTTTT. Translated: CASSVATTNEKLFF.

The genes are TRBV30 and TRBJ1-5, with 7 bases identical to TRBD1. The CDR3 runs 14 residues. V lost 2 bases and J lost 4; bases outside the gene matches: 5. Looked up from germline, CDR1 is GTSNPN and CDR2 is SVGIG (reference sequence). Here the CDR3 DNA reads TGTGCCTGGAGTCAAGGGACAGCAAATCAGCCCCAGCATTTT. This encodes CAWSQGTANQPQHF. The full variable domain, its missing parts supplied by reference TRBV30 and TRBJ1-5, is SQTIHQWPATLVQPVGSPLSLECTVEGTSNPNLYWYRQAAGRGLQLLFYSVGIGQISSEVPQNLSASRPQDRQFILSSKKLLLSDSGFYLCAWSQGTANQPQHFGDGTRLSIL.

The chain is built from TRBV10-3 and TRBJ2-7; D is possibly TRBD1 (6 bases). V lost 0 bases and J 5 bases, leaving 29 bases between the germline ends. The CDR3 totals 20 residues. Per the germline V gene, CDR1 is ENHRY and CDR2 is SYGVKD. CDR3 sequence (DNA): TGTGCCATCAGTGAGTCCCCACCGTCCTCCGGGACACCTAAGCGGAACGAGCAGTACTTC. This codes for CAISESPPSSGTPKRNEQYF.

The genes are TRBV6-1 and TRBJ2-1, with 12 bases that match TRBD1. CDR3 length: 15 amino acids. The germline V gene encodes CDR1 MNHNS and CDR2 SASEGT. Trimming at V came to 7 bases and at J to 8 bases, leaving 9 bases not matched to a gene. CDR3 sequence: CASKNRDRGPDEQFF. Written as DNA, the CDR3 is TGTGCCAGCAAGAACCGGGACAGGGGGCCGGATGAGCAGTTCTTC.

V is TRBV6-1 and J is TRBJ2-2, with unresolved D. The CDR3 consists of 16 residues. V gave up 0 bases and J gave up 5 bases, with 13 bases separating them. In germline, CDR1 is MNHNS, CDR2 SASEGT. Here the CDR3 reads CASSEALSEWTGELFF. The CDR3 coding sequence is TGTGCCAGCAGTGAAGCGCTAAGTGAGTGGACCGGGGAGCTGTTTTTT.

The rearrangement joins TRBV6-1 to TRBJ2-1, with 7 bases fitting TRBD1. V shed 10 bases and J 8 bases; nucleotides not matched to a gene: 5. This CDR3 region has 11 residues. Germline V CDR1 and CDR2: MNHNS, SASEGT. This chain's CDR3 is CAIDRAYEQFF. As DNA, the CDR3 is TGTGCCATTGACAGGGCATATGAGCAGTTCTTC.

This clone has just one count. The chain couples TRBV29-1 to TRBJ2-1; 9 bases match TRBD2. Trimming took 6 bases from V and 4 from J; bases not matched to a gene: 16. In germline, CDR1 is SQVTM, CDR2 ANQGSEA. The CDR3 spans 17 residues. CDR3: CSVKTPGLAVRYNEQFF. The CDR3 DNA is TGCAGCGTCAAAACACCGGGACTAGCCGTAAGATACAATGAGCAGTTCTTC.

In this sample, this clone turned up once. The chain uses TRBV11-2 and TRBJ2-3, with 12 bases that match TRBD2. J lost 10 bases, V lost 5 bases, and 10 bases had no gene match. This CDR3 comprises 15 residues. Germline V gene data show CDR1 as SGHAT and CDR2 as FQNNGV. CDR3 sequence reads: CASSQLAGGFLSQYF. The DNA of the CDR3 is TGTGCCAGCAGCCAACTAGCGGGAGGTTTCTTGTCGCAGTATTTT.

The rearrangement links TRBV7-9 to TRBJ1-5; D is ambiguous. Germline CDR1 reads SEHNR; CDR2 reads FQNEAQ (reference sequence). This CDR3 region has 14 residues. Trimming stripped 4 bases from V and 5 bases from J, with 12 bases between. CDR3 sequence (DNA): TGTGCCAGCAGCTCCGGAGCATACGATCAGCCCCAGCATTTT. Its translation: CASSSGAYDQPQHF.

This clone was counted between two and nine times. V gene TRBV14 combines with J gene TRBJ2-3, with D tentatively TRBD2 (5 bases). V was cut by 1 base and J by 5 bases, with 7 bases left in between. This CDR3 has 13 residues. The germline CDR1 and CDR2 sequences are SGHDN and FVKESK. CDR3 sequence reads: CASSQGEGDTQYF. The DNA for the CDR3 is TGTGCCAGCAGCCAAGGCGAGGGAGATACGCAGTATTTT.

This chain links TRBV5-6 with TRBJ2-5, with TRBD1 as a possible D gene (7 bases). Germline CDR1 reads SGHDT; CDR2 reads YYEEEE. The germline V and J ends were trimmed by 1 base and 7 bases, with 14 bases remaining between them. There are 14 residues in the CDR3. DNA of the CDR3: TGTGCCAGCAGCTTGAGGCAGGGGGGAGGGACCCAGTACTTC. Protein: CASSLRQGGGTQYF.

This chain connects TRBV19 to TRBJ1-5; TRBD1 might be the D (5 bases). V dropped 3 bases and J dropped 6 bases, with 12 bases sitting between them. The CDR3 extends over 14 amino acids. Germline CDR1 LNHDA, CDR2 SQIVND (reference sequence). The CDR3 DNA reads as TGTGCCAGTAGTATGATGGGACTAGGTCAGCCCCAGCATTTT. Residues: CASSMMGLGQPQHF.

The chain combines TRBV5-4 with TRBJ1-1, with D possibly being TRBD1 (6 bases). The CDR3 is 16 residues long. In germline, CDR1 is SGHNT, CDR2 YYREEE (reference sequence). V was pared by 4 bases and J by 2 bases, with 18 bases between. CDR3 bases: TGTGCCAGCAGCCCGATCCTGACAGGACCCAACACTGAAGCTTTCTTT. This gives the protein CASSPILTGPNTEAFF.

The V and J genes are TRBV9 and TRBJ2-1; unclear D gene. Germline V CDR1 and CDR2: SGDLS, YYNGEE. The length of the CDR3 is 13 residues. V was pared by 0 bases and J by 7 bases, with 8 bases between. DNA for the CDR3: TGTGCCAGCAGCGTAGAGTGGCAAAATGAGCAGTTCTTC. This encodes CASSVEWQNEQFF.

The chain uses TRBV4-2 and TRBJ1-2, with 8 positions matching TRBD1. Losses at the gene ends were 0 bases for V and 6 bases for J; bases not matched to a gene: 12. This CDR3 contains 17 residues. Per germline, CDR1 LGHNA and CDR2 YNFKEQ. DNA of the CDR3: TGTGCCAGCAGCCAAGACCCCATCTCTGTGACAGGGGATGGCTACACCTTC. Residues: CASSQDPISVTGDGYTF.

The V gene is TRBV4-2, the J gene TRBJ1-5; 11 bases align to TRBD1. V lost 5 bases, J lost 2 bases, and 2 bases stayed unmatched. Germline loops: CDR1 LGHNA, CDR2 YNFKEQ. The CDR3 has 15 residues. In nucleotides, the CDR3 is TGTGCCAGCAGCAGGACAGGGGGCGGCAATCAGCCCCAGCATTTT. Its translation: CASSRTGGGNQPQHF.

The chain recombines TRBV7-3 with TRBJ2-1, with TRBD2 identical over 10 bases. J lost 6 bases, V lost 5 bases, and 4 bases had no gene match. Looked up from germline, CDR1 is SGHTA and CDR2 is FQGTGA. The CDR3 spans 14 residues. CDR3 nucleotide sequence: TGTGCCAGCAGCCCGGGACTAGCGAGCAATGAGCAGTTCTTC. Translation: CASSPGLASNEQFF.

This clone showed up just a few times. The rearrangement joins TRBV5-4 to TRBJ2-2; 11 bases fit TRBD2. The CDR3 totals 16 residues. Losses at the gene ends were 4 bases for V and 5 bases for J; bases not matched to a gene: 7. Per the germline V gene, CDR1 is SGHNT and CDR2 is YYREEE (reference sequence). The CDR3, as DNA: TGTGCCAGCAGCCCGGGACTAGCGGTGAGGACCGGGGAGCTGTTTTTT. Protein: CASSPGLAVRTGELFF. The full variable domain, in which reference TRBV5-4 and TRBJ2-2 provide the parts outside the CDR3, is ETGVTQSPTHLIKTRGQQVTLRCSSQSGHNTVSWYQQALGQGPQFIFQYYREEENGRGNFPPRFSGLQFPNYSSELNVNALELDDSALYLCASSPGLAVRTGELFFGEGSRLTVL.

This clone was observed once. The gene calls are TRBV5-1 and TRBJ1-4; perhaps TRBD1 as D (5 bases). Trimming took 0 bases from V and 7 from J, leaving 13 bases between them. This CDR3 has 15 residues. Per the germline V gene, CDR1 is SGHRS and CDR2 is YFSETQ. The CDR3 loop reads CASSLEGREGEKLFF. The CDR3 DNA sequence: TGCGCCAGCAGCTTGGAGGGCAGGGAGGGTGAAAAACTGTTTTTT. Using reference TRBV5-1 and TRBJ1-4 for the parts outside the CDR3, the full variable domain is KAGVTQTPRYLIKTRGQQVTLSCSPISGHRSVSWYQQTPGQGLQFLFEYFSETQRNKGNFPGRFSGRQFSNSRSEMNVSTLELGDSALYLCASSLEGREGEKLFFGSGTQLSVL.